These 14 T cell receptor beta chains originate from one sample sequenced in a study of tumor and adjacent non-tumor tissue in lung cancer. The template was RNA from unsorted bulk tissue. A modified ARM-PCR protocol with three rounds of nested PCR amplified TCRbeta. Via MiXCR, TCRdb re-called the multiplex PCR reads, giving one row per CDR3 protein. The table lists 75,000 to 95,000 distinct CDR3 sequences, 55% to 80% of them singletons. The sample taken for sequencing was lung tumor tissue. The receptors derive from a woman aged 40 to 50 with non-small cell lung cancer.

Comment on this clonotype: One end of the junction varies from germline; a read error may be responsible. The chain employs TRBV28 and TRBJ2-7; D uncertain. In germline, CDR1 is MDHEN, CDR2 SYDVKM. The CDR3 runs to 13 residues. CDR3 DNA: TGTACCAGCAGTTTTTCCAGCTCCTATGAGCAGTACTTC. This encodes CTSSFSSSYEQYF. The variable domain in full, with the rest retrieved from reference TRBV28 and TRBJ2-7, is DVKVTQSSRYLVKRTGEKVFLECVQDMDHENMFWYRQDPGLGLRLIYFSYDVKMKEKGDIPEGYSVSREKKERFSLILESASTNQTSMYLCTSSFSSSYEQYFGPGTRLTVT.

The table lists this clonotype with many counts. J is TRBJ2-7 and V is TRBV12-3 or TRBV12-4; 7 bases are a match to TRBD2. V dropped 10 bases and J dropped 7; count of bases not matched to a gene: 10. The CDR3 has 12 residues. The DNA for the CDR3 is TGTGCCATCACTGGGGGGGGTGGGGAGCAGTACTTC. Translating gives CAITGGGGEQYF.

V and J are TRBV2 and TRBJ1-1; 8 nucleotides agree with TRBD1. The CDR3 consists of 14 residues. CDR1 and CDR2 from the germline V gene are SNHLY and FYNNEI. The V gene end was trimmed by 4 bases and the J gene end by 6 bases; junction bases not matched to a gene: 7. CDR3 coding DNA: TGTGCCAGCAGTGGGACAGGGTCTCAATCTGAAGCTTTCTTT. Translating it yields CASSGTGSQSEAFF.

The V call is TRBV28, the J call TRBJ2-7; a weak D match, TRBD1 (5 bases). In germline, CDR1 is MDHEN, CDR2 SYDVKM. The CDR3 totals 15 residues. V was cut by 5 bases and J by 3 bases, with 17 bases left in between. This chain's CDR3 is CASSLIADSVYEQYF. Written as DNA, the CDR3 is TGTGCCAGCAGTCTGATCGCTGACAGTGTCTACGAGCAGTACTTC.

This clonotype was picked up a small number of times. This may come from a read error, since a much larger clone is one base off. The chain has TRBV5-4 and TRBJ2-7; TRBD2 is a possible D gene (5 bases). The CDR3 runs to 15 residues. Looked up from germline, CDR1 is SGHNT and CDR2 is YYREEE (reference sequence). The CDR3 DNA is TGTGTCAGCAGCTTGGGTAGCGCCAGAACCTACGAGCAGTACTTC. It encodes CVSSLGSARTYEQYF.

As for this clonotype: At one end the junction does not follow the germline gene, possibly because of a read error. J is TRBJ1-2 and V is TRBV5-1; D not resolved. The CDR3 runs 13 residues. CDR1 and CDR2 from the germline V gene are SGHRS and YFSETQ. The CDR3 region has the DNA TGCGACAGCAGCCTTAATTTTGACTATGGCTACACCTTC. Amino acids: CDSSLNFDYGYTF.

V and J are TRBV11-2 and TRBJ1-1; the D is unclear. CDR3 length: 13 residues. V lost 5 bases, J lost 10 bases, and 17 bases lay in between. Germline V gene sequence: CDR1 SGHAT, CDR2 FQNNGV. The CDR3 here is CASSIVGDSRAFF. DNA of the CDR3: TGTGCCAGCAGCATAGTGGGTGACTCGAGAGCTTTCTTT.

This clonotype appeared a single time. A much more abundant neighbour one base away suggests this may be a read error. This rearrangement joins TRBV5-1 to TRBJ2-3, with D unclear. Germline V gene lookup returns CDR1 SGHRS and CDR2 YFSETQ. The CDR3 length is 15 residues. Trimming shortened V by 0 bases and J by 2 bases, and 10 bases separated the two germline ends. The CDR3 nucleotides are TGCGCCAGCAGCTTGGTGCCGGAGCACACAGATACGCAGTATTTT. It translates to CASSLVPEHTDTQYF.

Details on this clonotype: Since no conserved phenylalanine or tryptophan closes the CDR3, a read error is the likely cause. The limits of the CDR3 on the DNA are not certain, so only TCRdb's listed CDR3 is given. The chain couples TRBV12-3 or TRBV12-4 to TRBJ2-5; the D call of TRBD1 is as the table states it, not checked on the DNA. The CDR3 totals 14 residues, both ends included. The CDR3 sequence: CASTVEGGPETRYI.

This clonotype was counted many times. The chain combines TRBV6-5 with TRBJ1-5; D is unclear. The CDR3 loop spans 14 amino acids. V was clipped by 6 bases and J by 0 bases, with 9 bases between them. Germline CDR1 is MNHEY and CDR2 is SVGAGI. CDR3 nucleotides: TGTGCCAGCAGAGATTGGGGTAGCAATCAGCCCCAGCATTTT. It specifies CASRDWGSNQPQHF.

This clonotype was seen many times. In nucleotides, the CDR3 is TGCAGCGGTGCGGGAGGGGGGCATACGCAGTATTTT. Translation: CSGAGGGHTQYF. The V call is TRBV29-1, the J call TRBJ2-3; TRBD2 matches 9 bases. The junction had 6 bases not matched to a gene; V was cut back by 7 bases and J by 7 bases. CDR1 is SQVTM, CDR2 ANQGSEA, per germline. The CDR3 totals 12 residues.

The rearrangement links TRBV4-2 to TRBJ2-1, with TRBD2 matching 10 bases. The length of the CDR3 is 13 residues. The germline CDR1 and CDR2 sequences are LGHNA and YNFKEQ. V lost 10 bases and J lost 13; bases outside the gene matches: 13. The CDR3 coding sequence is TGTGCCAACGGGCTAGCGGGAGCCGGTGATCAGTTCTTC. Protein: CANGLAGAGDQFF.

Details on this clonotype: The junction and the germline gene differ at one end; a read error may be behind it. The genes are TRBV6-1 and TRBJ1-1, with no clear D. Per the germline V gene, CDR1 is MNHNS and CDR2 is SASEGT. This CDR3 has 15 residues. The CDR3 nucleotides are TGTGCCAACAGTGAAGGCCTGGCGGACTTCGGAGGGGCTTTCTTT. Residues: CANSEGLADFGGAFF.

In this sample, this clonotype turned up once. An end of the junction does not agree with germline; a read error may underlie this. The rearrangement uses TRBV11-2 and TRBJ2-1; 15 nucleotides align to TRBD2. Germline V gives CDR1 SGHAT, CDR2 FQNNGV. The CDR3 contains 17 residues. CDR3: CASSLGTSGGAYDEHFF. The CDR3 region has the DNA TGTGCCAGCAGCTTAGGGACTAGCGGGGGGGCCTACGATGAGCATTTCTTC. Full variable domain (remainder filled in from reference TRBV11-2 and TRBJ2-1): EAGVAQSPRYKIIEKRQSVAFWCNPISGHATLYWYQQILGQGPKLLIQFQNNGVVDDSQLPKDRFSAERLKGVDSTLKIQPAKLEDSAVYLCASSLGTSGGAYDEHFFGPGTRLTVL.